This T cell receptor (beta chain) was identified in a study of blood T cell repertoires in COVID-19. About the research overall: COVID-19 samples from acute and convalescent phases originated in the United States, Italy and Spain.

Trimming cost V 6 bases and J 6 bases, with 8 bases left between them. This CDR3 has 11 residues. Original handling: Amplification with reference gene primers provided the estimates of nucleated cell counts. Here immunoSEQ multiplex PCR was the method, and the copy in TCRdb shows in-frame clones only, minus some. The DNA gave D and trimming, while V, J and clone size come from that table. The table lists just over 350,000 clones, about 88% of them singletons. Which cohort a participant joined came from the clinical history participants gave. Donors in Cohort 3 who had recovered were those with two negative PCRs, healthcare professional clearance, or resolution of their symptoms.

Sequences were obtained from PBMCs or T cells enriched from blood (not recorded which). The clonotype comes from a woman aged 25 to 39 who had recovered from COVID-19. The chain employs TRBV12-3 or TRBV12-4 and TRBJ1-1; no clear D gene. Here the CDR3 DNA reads TGTGCCAGCAGCCCGTCTGCTGAAGCTTTCTTT. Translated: CASSPSAEAFF.